These T cell receptor beta chains were read from a single sample in a study of T cell repertoires and Cas9 in healthy adults. The assay was immunoSEQ multiplex PCR, and TCRdb's table has in-frame clones only and misses some. The repertoire holds about 14,000 clones, with roughly 89% as singletons. The sequencing input was Tregs (CD4+, CD25+, CD127-, CD137-, CD154-) from PBMCs; culture status not recorded. These TCRs come from a human donor in good health. The CDR3 runs from the conserved cysteine through the conserved F or W. The D gene is left open where the match is weak. The size entry is marked missing in some rows and otherwise reads once, few, many or a size class.

TRBV20-1	-	-	TRBJ2-5	CSARGAAQYF	TGCAGTGCTAGAGGGGCGGCCCAGTACTTC
TRBV14	-	-	TRBJ1-2	CASSLPAGRGYTF	TGTGCCAGCAGCCTTCCGGCGGGTCGCGGCTACACCTTC
TRBV27	TRBD1	-	TRBJ1-2	CASSRDRGTYGYTF	TGTGCCAGCAGTCGGGACAGAGGCACCTATGGCTACACCTTC
TRBV6-5	-	-	TRBJ1-3	CASSLNGGSGNTIYF	TGTGCCAGCAGTTTGAACGGGGGGTCTGGAAACACCATATATTTT
TRBV5-1	-	-	TRBJ1-1	CASSLEGHTEAFF	TGCGCCAGCAGCTTGGAAGGGCACACTGAAGCTTTCTTT
TRBV6-1	-	-	TRBJ2-7	CASSFRQSYEQYF	TGTGCCAGCAGTTTCCGACAATCCTACGAGCAGTACTTC
TRBV5-1	TRBD2	-	TRBJ2-7	CASSRGRGGYEQYF	TGCGCCAGCAGCCGGGGCCGGGGGGGCTACGAGCAGTACTTC
TRBV5-1	TRBD1	-	TRBJ2-2	CASSRLGQANTGELFF	TGCGCCAGCAGCCGCCTGGGACAGGCCAACACCGGGGAGCTGTTTTTT
TRBV5-1	TRBD2	-	TRBJ2-3	CASSYGTSGGTDTQYF	TGCGCCAGCAGCTACGGGACTAGCGGGGGCACAGATACGCAGTATTTT
TRBV7-2	TRBD2	-	TRBJ2-5	CASSSQTSGGAEETQYF	TGTGCCAGCAGCTCCCAAACTAGCGGGGGGGCCGAAGAGACCCAGTACTTC
TRBV10-3	-	-	TRBJ2-5	CAISDLGTQYF	TGTGCCATCAGCGACCTAGGGACCCAGTACTTC
TRBV29-1	-	-	TRBJ2-2	CSVGLVSTGELFF	TGCAGCGTCGGACTCGTATCTACCGGGGAGCTGTTTTTT
TRBV5-6	-	-	TRBJ1-1	CASSLGRRNTEAFF	TGTGCCAGCAGCTTGGGACGGAGGAACACTGAAGCTTTCTTT
TRBV5-1	-	-	TRBJ2-1	CASSLYRPPGGNEQFF	TGCGCCAGCAGCTTGTATAGGCCCCCAGGCGGGAATGAGCAGTTCTTC
TRBV7-2	-	-	TRBJ1-2	CASSLARRLGYGYTF	TGTGCCAGCAGCTTAGCCCGCAGGTTGGGCTATGGCTACACCTTC
TRBV7-9	-	-	TRBJ1-1	CASSPSPGNTEAFF	TGTGCCAGCAGCCCTTCGCCGGGGAACACTGAAGCTTTCTTT
TRBV27	-	-	TRBJ1-2	CASSSFGQRGRGYTF	TGTGCCAGCAGCTCCTTCGGGCAGAGAGGGCGGGGCTACACCTTC
TRBV7-9	-	few	TRBJ1-2	CASSSGSSEGYTF	TGTGCCAGCAGCTCCGGGAGCTCCGAAGGCTACACCTTC
TRBV7-2	-	-	TRBJ2-7	CASSSLGGEQYF	TGTGCCAGCAGCTCGCTGGGGGGCGAGCAGTACTTC
TRBV10-3	TRBD2	-	TRBJ2-1	CAIRGLAGGQYNEQFF	TGTGCCATCAGGGGACTAGCGGGAGGGCAGTACAATGAGCAGTTCTTC
TRBV4-3	TRBD2	-	TRBJ2-3	CASSQVTAGGLGDTQYF	TGCGCCAGCAGCCAGGTCACAGCGGGAGGGCTGGGAGATACGCAGTATTTT
TRBV6-1	-	-	TRBJ1-4	CASGGRREKLFF	TGTGCCAGCGGGGGGAGGCGAGAAAAACTGTTTTTT
TRBV6-5	TRBD1	-	TRBJ1-6	CASSYSWTGGNSPLHF	TGTGCCAGCAGTTACTCTTGGACAGGGGGAAATTCACCCCTCCACTTT
TRBV21-1	-	few	TRBJ1-1	CASSKGPEEAFF	TGTGCCAGCAGCAAAGGACCAGAAGAAGCTTTCTTT
TRBV11-3	TRBD1	-	TRBJ1-1	CASSETTGAGTEAFF	TGTGCCAGCAGCGAAACCACAGGGGCGGGGACTGAAGCTTTCTTT
TRBV28	TRBD1	-	TRBJ1-2	CASSYRFGTEKTNYGYTF	TGTGCCAGCAGTTACCGCTTTGGGACAGAGAAGACTAACTATGGCTACACCTTC
TRBV7-8	-	once	TRBJ1-4	CASSPYLSTNEKLFF	TGTGCCAGCAGCCCCTACTTGTCAACTAATGAAAAACTGTTTTTT
TRBV19	TRBD1	-	TRBJ2-1	CASSIVLGQAIGNEQFF	TGTGCCAGTAGTATAGTATTGGGACAGGCGATTGGGAATGAGCAGTTCTTC
TRBV5-1	-	once	TRBJ2-1	CASFYDFDNEQFF	TGCGCCAGCTTCTACGACTTCGACAATGAGCAGTTCTTC
TRBV18	-	-	TRBJ1-1	CASTDRGRAFF	TGTGCCAGCACGGATAGGGGAAGGGCTTTCTTT
TRBV4-1	-	-	TRBJ1-1	CASSQPAGTEAFF	TGCGCCAGCAGCCAGCCGGCAGGGACTGAAGCTTTCTTT
TRBV15	TRBD1	-	TRBJ1-2	CATSSWGQGVYGYTF	TGTGCCACCAGCAGTTGGGGACAGGGAGTCTATGGCTACACCTTC
TRBV7-2	-	-	TRBJ1-2	CASSLASYGYTF	TGTGCCAGCAGCTTAGCGTCCTATGGCTACACCTTC
TRBV6-1	-	-	TRBJ2-2	CASRAPSGYWGELFF	TGTGCCAGCCGCGCGCCGAGCGGCTACTGGGGGGAGCTGTTTTTT
TRBV10-3	-	-	TRBJ1-5	CAISEWGQPQHF	TGTGCCATCAGTGAATGGGGGCAGCCCCAGCATTTT
TRBV9	TRBD2	-	TRBJ2-1	CASSAGGLAGGYNEQFF	TGTGCCAGCAGCGCCGGGGGCCTAGCGGGAGGGTACAATGAGCAGTTCTTC